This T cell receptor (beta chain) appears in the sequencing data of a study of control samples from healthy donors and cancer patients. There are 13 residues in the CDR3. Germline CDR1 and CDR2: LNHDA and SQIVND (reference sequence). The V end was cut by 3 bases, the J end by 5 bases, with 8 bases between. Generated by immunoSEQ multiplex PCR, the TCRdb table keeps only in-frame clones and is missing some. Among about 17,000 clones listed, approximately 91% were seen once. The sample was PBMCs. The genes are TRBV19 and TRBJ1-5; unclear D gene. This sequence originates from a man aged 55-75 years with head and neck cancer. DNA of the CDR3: TGTGCCAGTAGTATTGGAATTTATCAGCCCCAGCATTTT. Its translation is CASSIGIYQPQHF.